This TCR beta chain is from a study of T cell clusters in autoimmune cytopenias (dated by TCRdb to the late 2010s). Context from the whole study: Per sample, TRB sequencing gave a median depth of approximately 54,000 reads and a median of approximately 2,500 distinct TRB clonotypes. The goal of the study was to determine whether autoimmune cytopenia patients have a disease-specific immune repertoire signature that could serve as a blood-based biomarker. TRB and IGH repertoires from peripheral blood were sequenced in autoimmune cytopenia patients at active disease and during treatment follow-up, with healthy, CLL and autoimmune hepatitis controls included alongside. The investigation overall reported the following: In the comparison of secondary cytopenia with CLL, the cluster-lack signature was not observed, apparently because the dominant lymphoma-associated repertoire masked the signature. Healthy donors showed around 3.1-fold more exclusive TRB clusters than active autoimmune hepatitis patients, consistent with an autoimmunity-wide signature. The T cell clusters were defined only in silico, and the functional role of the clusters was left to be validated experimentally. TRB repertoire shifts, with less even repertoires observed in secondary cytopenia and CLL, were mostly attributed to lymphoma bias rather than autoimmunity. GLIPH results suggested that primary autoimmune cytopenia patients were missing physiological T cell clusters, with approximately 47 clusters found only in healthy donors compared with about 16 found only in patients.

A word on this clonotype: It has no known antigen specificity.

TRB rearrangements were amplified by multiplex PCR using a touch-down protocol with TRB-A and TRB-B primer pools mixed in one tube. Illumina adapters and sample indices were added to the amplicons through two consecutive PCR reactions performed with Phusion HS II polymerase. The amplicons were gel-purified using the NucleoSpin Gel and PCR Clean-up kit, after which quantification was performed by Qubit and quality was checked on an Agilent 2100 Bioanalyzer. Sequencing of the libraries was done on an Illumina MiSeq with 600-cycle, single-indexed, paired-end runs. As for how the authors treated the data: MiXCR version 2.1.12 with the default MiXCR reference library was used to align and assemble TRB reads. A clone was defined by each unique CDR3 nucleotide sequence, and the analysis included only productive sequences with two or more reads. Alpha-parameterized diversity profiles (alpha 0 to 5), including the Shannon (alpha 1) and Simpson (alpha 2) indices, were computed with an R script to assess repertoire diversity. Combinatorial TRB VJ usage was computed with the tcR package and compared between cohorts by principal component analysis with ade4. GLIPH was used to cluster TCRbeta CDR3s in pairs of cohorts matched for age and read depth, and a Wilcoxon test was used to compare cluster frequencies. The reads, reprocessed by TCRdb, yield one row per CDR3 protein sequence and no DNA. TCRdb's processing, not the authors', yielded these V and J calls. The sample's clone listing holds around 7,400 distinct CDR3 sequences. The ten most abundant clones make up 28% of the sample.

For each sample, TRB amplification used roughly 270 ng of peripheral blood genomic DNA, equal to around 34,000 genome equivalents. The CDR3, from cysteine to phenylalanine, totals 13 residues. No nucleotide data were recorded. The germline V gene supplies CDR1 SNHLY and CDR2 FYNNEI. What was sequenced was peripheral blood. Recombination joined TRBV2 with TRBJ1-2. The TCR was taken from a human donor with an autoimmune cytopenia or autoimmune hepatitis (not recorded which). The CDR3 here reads CASSDQRSYGYTF.